This TCR beta chain was profiled in a study of blood T cell repertoires in COVID-19. The overall study: Some COVID-19 samples were acute and others convalescent; all came from the United States, Italy and Spain.

Across 20 to 25 US areas, participants ranged in age from about 18 to 90 years. Allocation to cohorts depended on clinical history reported by the participants. No more than 2 weeks before study entry, exposed participants had met a case of COVID-19. The repertoire was sequenced with immunoSEQ multiplex PCR; TCRdb's copy has only in-frame clones and lacks some. This repertoire shows around 160,000 clones, around 83% found once; its top ten account for approximately 5.7%. The germline V gene encodes CDR1 SEHNR and CDR2 FQNEAQ (reference sequence). J lost 2 bases, V lost 5 bases, and 5 bases had no gene match. CDR3 length equals 17 residues.

Specimen: PBMCs or T cells enriched from blood (not recorded which). This TCR was sampled from a woman in her forties or fifties who had been exposed to COVID-19. The V and J genes are TRBV7-9 and TRBJ2-1; 14 bases map to TRBD2. The CDR3 here is CASSPEGLAGAYNEQFF. CDR3 nucleotides: TGTGCCAGCAGCCCGGAGGGACTAGCGGGAGCCTACAATGAGCAGTTCTTC.